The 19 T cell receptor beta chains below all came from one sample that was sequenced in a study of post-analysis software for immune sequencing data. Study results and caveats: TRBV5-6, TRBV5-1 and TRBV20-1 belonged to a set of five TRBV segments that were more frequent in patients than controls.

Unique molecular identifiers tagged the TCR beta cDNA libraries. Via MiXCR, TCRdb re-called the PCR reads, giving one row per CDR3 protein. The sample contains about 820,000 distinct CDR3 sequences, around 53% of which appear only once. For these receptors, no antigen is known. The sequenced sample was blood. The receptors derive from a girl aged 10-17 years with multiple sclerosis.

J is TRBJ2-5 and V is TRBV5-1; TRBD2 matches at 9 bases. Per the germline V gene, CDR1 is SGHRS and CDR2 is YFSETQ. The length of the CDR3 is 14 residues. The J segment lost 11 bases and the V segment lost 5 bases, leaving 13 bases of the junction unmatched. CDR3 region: CASRQAGGGEKQYF. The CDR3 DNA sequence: TGCGCCAGCAGACAAGCGGGGGGCGGCGAAAAGCAGTACTTC.

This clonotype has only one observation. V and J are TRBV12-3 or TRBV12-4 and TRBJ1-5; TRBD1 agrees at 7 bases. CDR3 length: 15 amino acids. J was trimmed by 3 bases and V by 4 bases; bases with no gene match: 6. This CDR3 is CASSSPGQANQPQHF. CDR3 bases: TGTGCCAGCAGTTCCCCCGGACAGGCCAATCAGCCCCAGCATTTT.

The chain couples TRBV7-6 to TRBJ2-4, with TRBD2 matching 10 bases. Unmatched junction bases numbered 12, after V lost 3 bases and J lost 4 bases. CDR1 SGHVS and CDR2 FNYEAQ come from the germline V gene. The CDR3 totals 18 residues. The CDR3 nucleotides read TGTGCCAGCAGCTTGTCACGGGGAGCGGGAGGGCCTAAAAACATTCAGTACTTC. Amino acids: CASSLSRGAGGPKNIQYF.

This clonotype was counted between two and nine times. The CDR3 region has the DNA TGCAGCGTCGAGGACAGGTCTAGCAATCAGCCCCAGCATTTT. Protein sequence: CSVEDRSSNQPQHF. This chain links TRBV29-1 with TRBJ1-5; 7 bases are a match to TRBD1. V shed 6 bases, J shed 0 bases, and the junction held 5 bases outside the gene matches. From germline, CDR1 is SQVTM and CDR2 ANQGSEA. CDR3 length: 14 amino acids.

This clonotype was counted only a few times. CDR3 residues: CASSGLGTGGGYEQYF. Here the CDR3 DNA reads TGTGCCAGCAGTGGTCTTGGGACGGGAGGGGGCTACGAGCAGTACTTC. The chain combines TRBV25-1 with TRBJ2-7; TRBD2 matches at 8 bases. The germline CDR1 and CDR2 sequences are MGHDK and SYGVNS. This CDR3 is built from 16 residues. V trimming: 4 bases; J trimming: 3 bases; junction bases outside the gene matches: 11.

DNA for the CDR3: TGTGCCAGCAGCGTACTTCCCCACAGAGACCAAGAGACCCAGTACTTC. It codes for CASSVLPHRDQETQYF. This chain links TRBV9 with TRBJ2-5, with D hard to call. Germline-derived CDR1 and CDR2 are SGDLS and YYNGEE. Trimming took off 1 base at V and 0 bases at J, with 13 bases between the two ends. The CDR3 consists of 16 residues.

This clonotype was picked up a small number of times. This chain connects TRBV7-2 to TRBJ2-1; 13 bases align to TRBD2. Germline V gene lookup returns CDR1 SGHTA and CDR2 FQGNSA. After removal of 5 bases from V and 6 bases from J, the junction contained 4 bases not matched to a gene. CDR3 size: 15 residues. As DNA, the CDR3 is TGTGCCAGCAGCGCGGGACTAGCGGGGCCCAATGAGCAGTTCTTC. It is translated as CASSAGLAGPNEQFF.

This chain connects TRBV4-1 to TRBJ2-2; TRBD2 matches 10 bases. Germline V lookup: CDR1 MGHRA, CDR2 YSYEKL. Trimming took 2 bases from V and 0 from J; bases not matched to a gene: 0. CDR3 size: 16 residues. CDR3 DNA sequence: TGCGCCAGCAGCCAAAGCGGGGGGGCGAACACCGGGGAGCTGTTTTTT. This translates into CASSQSGGANTGELFF.

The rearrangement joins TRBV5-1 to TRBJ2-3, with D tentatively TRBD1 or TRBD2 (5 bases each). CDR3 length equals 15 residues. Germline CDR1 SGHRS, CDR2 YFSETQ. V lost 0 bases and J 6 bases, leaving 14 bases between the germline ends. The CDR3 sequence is CASSLDGALMDTQYF. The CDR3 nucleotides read TGCGCCAGCAGCTTGGACGGGGCCCTGATGGATACGCAGTATTTT.

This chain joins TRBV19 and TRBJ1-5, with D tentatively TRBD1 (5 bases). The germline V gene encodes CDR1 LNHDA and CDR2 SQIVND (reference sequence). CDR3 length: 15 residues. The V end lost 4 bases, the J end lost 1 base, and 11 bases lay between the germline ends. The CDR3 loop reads CASSKSDNSNQPQHF. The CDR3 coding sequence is TGTGCCAGTAGTAAATCGGACAACAGCAATCAGCCCCAGCATTTT.

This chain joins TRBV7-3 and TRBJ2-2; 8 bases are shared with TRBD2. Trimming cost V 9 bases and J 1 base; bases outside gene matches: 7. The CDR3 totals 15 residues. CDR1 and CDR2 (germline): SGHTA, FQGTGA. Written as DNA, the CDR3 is TGTGCCAGTAGCGGCAGCGGGAGGAACACCGGGGAGCTGTTTTTT. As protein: CASSGSGRNTGELFF.

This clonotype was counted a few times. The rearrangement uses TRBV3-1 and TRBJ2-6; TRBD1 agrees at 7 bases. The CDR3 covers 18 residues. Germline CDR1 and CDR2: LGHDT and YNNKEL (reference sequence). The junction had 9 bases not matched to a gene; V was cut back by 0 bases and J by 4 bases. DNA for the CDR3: TGTGCCAGCAGCCAAGATCCCCAGGGGGTGTACGGGGCCAACGTCCTGACTTTC. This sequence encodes CASSQDPQGVYGANVLTF.

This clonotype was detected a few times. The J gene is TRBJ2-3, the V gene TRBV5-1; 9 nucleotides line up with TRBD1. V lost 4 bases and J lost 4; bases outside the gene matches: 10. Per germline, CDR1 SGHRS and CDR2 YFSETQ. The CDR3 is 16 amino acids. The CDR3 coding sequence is TGCGCCAGCAGCCCGAGCGGGACAGGGTTTTCAGATACGCAGTATTTT. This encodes CASSPSGTGFSDTQYF.

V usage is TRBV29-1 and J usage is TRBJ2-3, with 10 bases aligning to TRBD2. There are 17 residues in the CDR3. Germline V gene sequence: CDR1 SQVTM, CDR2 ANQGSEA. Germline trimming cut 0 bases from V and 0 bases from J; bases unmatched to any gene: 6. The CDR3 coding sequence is TGCAGCGTTGAAGATGGCGGTAGCGGGAGGAGCACAGATACGCAGTATTTT. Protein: CSVEDGGSGRSTDTQYF.

The CDR3 spells CASSPPLSGGPKYF. The CDR3 DNA sequence: TGTGCCAGCAGCCCCCCCCTCAGCGGGGGCCCCAAGTACTTC. The V call is TRBV9, the J call TRBJ2-7; 8 bases agree with TRBD2. CDR1 and CDR2 (germline): SGDLS, YYNGEE. V dropped 4 bases and J dropped 11; count of bases not matched to a gene: 14. This CDR3 has 14 residues.

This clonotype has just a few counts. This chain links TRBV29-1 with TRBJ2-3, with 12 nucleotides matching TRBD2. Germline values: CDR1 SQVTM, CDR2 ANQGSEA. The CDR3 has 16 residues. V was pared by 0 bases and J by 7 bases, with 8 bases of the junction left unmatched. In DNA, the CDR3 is TGCAGCGTTGAAGATGGGCTAGCGGGAGGGCCACATACGCAGTATTTT. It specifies CSVEDGLAGGPHTQYF.

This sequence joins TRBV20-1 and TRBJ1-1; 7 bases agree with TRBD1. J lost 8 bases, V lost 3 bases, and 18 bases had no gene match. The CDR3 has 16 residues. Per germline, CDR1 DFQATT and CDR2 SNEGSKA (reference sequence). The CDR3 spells CSARNINRGLRLEAFF. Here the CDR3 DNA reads TGCAGTGCTAGGAATATCAACAGGGGACTAAGGTTAGAAGCTTTCTTT.

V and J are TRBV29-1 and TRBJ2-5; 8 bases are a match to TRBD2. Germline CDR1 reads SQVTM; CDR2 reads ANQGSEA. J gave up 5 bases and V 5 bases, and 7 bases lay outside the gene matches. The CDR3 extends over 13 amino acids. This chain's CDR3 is CSVRGGRGETQYF. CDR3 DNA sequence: TGCAGCGTTCGGGGGGGTAGGGGGGAGACCCAGTACTTC.

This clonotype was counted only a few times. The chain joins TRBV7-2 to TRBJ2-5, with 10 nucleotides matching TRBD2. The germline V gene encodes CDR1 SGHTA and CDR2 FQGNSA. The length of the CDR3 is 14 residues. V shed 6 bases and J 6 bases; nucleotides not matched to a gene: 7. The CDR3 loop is CASRSGGAEKTQYF. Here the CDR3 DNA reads TGTGCCAGCAGGAGCGGGGGGGCGGAAAAGACCCAGTACTTC.